Listed below are T cell receptor beta chains from one sample, sequenced in a study of T cells after yellow fever vaccination. TCRdb fed the 5' RACE reads into MiXCR, producing one record per CDR3 protein. Among 20,000 to 30,000 distinct CDR3 sequences listed, under 5.5% were seen once. The specimen was PBMCs, either bulk or a sorted T-cell subset (CD4+, CD8+, memory, or dextramer-sorted; not recorded which), collected on the day of the yellow fever booster vaccination. The receptors originated from a man between 18 and 35 years old who received the YFV17D yellow fever vaccine. Both conserved end residues are part of each CDR3. The D gene is left open where the match is weak. The size field is filled for only some rows; it gives once, few, many or a size class.

CDR3 length	D gene	V gene	J gene	clone size	CDR3 DNA	CDR3 protein
14	-	TRBV19	TRBJ2-7	-	TGTGCCAGTAACCATAGCCCGGGGGATTACGAGCAGTACTTC	CASNHSPGDYEQYF
14	-	TRBV20-1	TRBJ1-1	many	TGCAGTGCTAGAGTCGGGGGCGCCAACACTGAAGCTTTCTTT	CSARVGGANTEAFF
13	-	TRBV7-2	TRBJ1-2	many	TGTGCCAGCAGCTTAGCGGCCAACTATGGCTACACCTTC	CASSLAANYGYTF
15	TRBD2	TRBV10-3	TRBJ2-1	-	TGTGCCATCAGTGAAACGCGGGGGGGCTACAATGAGCAGTTCTTC	CAISETRGGYNEQFF
16	-	TRBV21-1	TRBJ2-2	many	TGTGCCAGCAGCACCAGGGACAGGGGGGCCACCGGGGAGCTGTTTTTT	CASSTRDRGATGELFF
14	TRBD1	TRBV24-1	TRBJ1-5	many	TGTGCCACCAGTGATGTAACAGGGGATCAGCCCCAGCATTTT	CATSDVTGDQPQHF
15	TRBD2	TRBV20-1	TRBJ2-2	many	TGCAGTGCTCCCTCACTAGCGGGGCTACCCGGGGAGCTGTTTTTT	CSAPSLAGLPGELFF
14	TRBD2	TRBV20-1	TRBJ2-1	many	TGCAGTGCTGAGCGGGGGCCGAGCGAGAATGAGCAGTTCTTC	CSAERGPSENEQFF
13	-	TRBV2	TRBJ1-5	many	TGTGCCAGCAGCCCAGACAGGTATCAGCCCCAGCATTTT	CASSPDRYQPQHF
16	TRBD1	TRBV6-1	TRBJ2-5	many	TGTGCCAGCAGTGAAGGGGGGACAGGTCCTCAAGAGACCCAGTACTTC	CASSEGGTGPQETQYF
13	-	TRBV5-1	TRBJ2-5	many	TGCGCCAGCAGGTTCGGGGTCCAAGAGACCCAGTACTTC	CASRFGVQETQYF
16	TRBD1	TRBV28	TRBJ2-2	few	TGTGCCAGCAGTTTCCCCGGGACAGGGTCCACCGGGGAGCTGTTTTTT	CASSFPGTGSTGELFF
14	TRBD1	TRBV5-1	TRBJ2-5	many	TGCGCCAGCAGCAAAGGACAGGGCTTAGAGACCCAGTACTTC	CASSKGQGLETQYF
20	-	TRBV24-1	TRBJ1-4	-	TGTGCCACCAGTGATTTGGCGAGGCGGGCAGGAGACGCAACTAATGAAAAACTGTTTTTT	CATSDLARRAGDATNEKLFF
18	-	TRBV3-1	TRBJ2-6	-	TGTGCCAGCAGCCACTGGGGGGGCGGGGGCTCTGGGGCCAACGTCCTGACTTTC	CASSHWGGGGSGANVLTF
15	-	TRBV5-5	TRBJ2-2	many	TGTGCCAGCAGCCCAGGGGTTACGAACACCGGGGAGCTGTTTTTT	CASSPGVTNTGELFF
13	-	TRBV5-1	TRBJ2-1	many	TGCGCCAGCAGCTTGAATACCGACAATGAGCAGTTCTTC	CASSLNTDNEQFF
13	-	TRBV4-3	TRBJ1-1	-	TGCGCCAGCAGCCAAGGGGAAGAGACTGAAGCTTTCTTT	CASSQGEETEAFF
17	TRBD2	TRBV5-1	TRBJ2-3	-	TGCGCCAGCAGCGTCCGAGCGGGGGGGCCGTCCCCCCGCACGCAGTATTTT	CASSVRAGGPSPRTQYF
12	-	TRBV12-3/TRBV12-4	TRBJ1-2	-	TGTGCCAGCAGTTTAAGGGCAGATGGCTACACCTTC	CASSLRADGYTF
14	TRBD1	TRBV5-1	TRBJ1-2	many	TGCGCCAGCAGCTTTCCCGGGACAGGATATGGCTACACCTTC	CASSFPGTGYGYTF
15	-	TRBV12-3/TRBV12-4	TRBJ2-7	many	TGTGCCAGCAGTTTAGGGGGTTCCTTCGACTACGAGCAGTACTTC	CASSLGGSFDYEQYF
13	TRBD1	TRBV5-1	TRBJ2-1	many	TGCGCCAGCAGCCCCTCGGACAGGACTGAGCAGTTCTTC	CASSPSDRTEQFF
14	-	TRBV7-9	TRBJ1-2	many	TGTGCCAGCAGCTTAGTGAGCACTAACTATGGCTACACCTTC	CASSLVSTNYGYTF
15	-	TRBV5-1	TRBJ2-1	many	TGCGCCAGCAGCTTGGAGGGGCCCAGCTACAATGAGCAGTTCTTC	CASSLEGPSYNEQFF
15	-	TRBV11-2	TRBJ2-2	many	TGTGCCAGTCTCAACAGGGCGGGTATAGCCGGGGAGCTGTTTTTT	CASLNRAGIAGELFF
13	-	TRBV7-2	TRBJ2-7	many	TGTGCCAGCAGCTCAGGCGGGCCGGGAGAGCAGTACTTC	CASSSGGPGEQYF